This T cell receptor beta chain was sequenced during a study of beta chain features in type 1 diabetes. Overall study context: Examined across all samples were roughly 110,000,000 sorted cells. Study outcomes and limitations: Patients with Type 1 diabetes showed moderately but significantly shorter TCRB CDR3s in all four CD4+ subsets. A potential PCR bias toward shorter templates would be equal in patient and control samples. Junctions at VDJ sites from type 1 diabetes patients had fewer insertions and more deletions.

The germline V gene encodes CDR1 MGHDK and CDR2 SYGVNS. This CDR3 has 14 residues. The V segment lost 4 bases and the J segment 0 bases; nucleotides outside the gene matches: 0. This clone has more than one count but fewer than ten. Antigen specificity is unknown. Sequenced material consisted of expressed TCRB transcripts (all of the isolated RNA was reverse transcribed). Method: immunoSEQ multiplex PCR; TCRdb's copy keeps in-frame clones and lacks some. The sample has hundreds of thousands of clones; roughly 13% are singletons. The rearrangement uses TRBV25-1 and TRBJ2-3; 8 bases are shared with TRBD2. The source of this sequence is a young man with type 1 diabetes. Sequencing was performed on naive CD4+ T cells from blood. CDR3 loop: CASSASGSTDTQYF. The CDR3, as DNA: TGTGCCAGCAGTGCTAGCGGGAGCACAGATACGCAGTATTTT.